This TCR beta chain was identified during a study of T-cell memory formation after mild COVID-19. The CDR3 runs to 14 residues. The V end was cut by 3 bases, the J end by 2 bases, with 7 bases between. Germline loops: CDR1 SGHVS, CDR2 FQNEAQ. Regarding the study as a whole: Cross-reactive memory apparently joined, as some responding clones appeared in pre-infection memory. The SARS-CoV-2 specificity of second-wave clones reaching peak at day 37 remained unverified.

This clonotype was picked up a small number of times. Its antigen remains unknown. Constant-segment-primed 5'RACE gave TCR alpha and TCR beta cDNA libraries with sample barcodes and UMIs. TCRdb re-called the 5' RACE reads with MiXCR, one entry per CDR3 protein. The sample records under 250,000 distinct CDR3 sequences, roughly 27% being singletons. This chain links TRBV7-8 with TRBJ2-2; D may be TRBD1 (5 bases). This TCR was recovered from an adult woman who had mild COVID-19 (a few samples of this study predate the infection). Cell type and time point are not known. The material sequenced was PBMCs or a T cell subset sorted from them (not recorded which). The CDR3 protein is CASSFDRNTGELFF. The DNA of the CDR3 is TGTGCCAGCAGCTTCGACAGAAACACCGGGGAGCTGTTTTTT.